Listed below are T cell receptor beta chains from one sample, sequenced in a study of cytomegalovirus exposure and HLA in healthy donors. Assay used: immunoSEQ multiplex PCR; TCRdb lists only in-frame clones, some missing. The sample has around 120,000 clones, over 15% seen once; the top ten hold 1.5% to 2%. Sequenced: PBMCs. These TCRs come from a woman under 30 in good health and CMV-seronegative. The CDR3 runs from the conserved cysteine through the conserved F or W. The order of the fields is clone size, V gene, J gene, D gene, CDR3 DNA, CDR3 protein. The D gene is left open where the match is weak. Clone size is not always given. Where it is, it says once, few, many or a class for expanded clones.

abundance: few; v_gene: TRBV6-5; j_gene: TRBJ1-5; d_gene: TRBD1; CDR3nt: TGTGCCAGCAGTCGTCGGACAGGGCCGAATCAGCCCCAGCATTTT; CDR3aa: CASSRRTGPNQPQHF
abundance: few; v_gene: TRBV7-9; j_gene: TRBJ1-1; d_gene: TRBD1; CDR3nt: TGTGCCAGCAGCTCAACAGGGGCTGAAGCTTTCTTT; CDR3aa: CASSSTGAEAFF
abundance: few; v_gene: TRBV13; j_gene: TRBJ2-1; d_gene: NA; CDR3nt: TGTGCCAGCAGCTTAGCGGATGAGCAGTTCTTC; CDR3aa: CASSLADEQFF
abundance: NA; v_gene: TRBV4-2; j_gene: TRBJ2-7; d_gene: NA; CDR3nt: TGTGCCAGCAGCCAAGATCGCGGTAGCGGCTACGAGCAGTACTTC; CDR3aa: CASSQDRGSGYEQYF
abundance: NA; v_gene: TRBV28; j_gene: TRBJ2-7; d_gene: NA; CDR3nt: TGTGCCAGCAGTTCGACAGCCCCAGGGCAGCAGTACTTC; CDR3aa: CASSSTAPGQQYF
abundance: few; v_gene: TRBV7-6; j_gene: TRBJ2-2; d_gene: TRBD1; CDR3nt: TGTGCCAGCAGCCAAGGGACAGGGGGGGAGCTGTTTTTT; CDR3aa: CASSQGTGGELFF
abundance: NA; v_gene: TRBV28; j_gene: TRBJ2-7; d_gene: NA; CDR3nt: TGTGCCAGCAGTTCTCCCTCCCTCCCTTCCGAGCAGTACTTC; CDR3aa: CASSSPSLPSEQYF
abundance: NA; v_gene: TRBV12-5; j_gene: TRBJ2-1; d_gene: TRBD1; CDR3nt: TGTGCTAGTGGACCAGACAGGGGGCTATGGAATGAGCAGTTCTTC; CDR3aa: CASGPDRGLWNEQFF
abundance: NA; v_gene: TRBV5-1; j_gene: TRBJ1-1; d_gene: NA; CDR3nt: TGCGCCAGCAGCACAGCGGGGGGCTATGAAGCTTTCTTT; CDR3aa: CASSTAGGYEAFF
abundance: NA; v_gene: TRBV2; j_gene: TRBJ2-3; d_gene: TRBD2; CDR3nt: TGTGCCAGCAATCGACTAGCGGGGGGTTCCACAGATACGCAGTATTTT; CDR3aa: CASNRLAGGSTDTQYF
abundance: NA; v_gene: TRBV2; j_gene: TRBJ2-7; d_gene: TRBD2; CDR3nt: TGTGCCAGCAGTGTAAGTAGCGGGAGGGCCGCCTACGAGCAGTACTTC; CDR3aa: CASSVSSGRAAYEQYF
abundance: NA; v_gene: TRBV6-6; j_gene: TRBJ1-5; d_gene: NA; CDR3nt: TGTGCCAGCAGCCGGGTCGGCCTTTGGCCCCAGCATTTT; CDR3aa: CASSRVGLWPQHF
abundance: NA; v_gene: TRBV28; j_gene: TRBJ2-1; d_gene: TRBD2; CDR3nt: TGTGCCAGCAGTGTAGGATCAGCGGGAAATTCCTACAATGAGCAGTTCTTC; CDR3aa: CASSVGSAGNSYNEQFF
abundance: NA; v_gene: TRBV5-1; j_gene: TRBJ1-1; d_gene: NA; CDR3nt: TGCGCCAGCAGCTATGGGGGGTGGAACACTGAAGCTTTCTTT; CDR3aa: CASSYGGWNTEAFF
abundance: few; v_gene: TRBV6-1; j_gene: TRBJ1-6; d_gene: NA; CDR3nt: TGTGCCAGCAAAGAACTGACCGGATCAGGACCCCTCCACTTT; CDR3aa: CASKELTGSGPLHF
abundance: NA; v_gene: TRBV30; j_gene: TRBJ2-3; d_gene: NA; CDR3nt: TGTGCCTGGAGCCCAGGCGATACGCAGTATTTT; CDR3aa: CAWSPGDTQYF
abundance: NA; v_gene: TRBV7-8; j_gene: TRBJ1-2; d_gene: NA; CDR3nt: TGTGCCAGCAGCTTAGCTCACAAGAACTATGGCTACACCTTC; CDR3aa: CASSLAHKNYGYTF
abundance: NA; v_gene: TRBV4-1; j_gene: TRBJ1-5; d_gene: NA; CDR3nt: TGCGCCAGCAGCCAAGCTGGGGAGGGCAATCAGCCCCAGCATTTT; CDR3aa: CASSQAGEGNQPQHF
abundance: NA; v_gene: TRBV28; j_gene: TRBJ1-2; d_gene: NA; CDR3nt: TGTGCCAGCATGGGGGGTCGGTACTATGGCTACACCTTC; CDR3aa: CASMGGRYYGYTF
abundance: NA; v_gene: TRBV6-1; j_gene: TRBJ2-7; d_gene: TRBD1; CDR3nt: TGTGCCAGTACCCGGGGAGGGACAGGGGGACGGGAGCAGTACTTC; CDR3aa: CASTRGGTGGREQYF
abundance: NA; v_gene: TRBV28; j_gene: TRBJ2-7; d_gene: NA; CDR3nt: TGTGCCAGCAGTCTAGACAGTTCCTACGAGCAGTACTTC; CDR3aa: CASSLDSSYEQYF
abundance: NA; v_gene: TRBV9; j_gene: TRBJ2-3; d_gene: NA; CDR3nt: TGTGCCAGCAGCGTCGCAGGGGACACAGATACGCAGTATTTT; CDR3aa: CASSVAGDTDTQYF
abundance: NA; v_gene: TRBV7-3; j_gene: TRBJ2-2; d_gene: TRBD1; CDR3nt: TGTGCCAGCAGCTTGCCGAGACAGGGTATAGGCGGGGAGCTGTTTTTT; CDR3aa: CASSLPRQGIGGELFF
abundance: once; v_gene: TRBV28; j_gene: TRBJ2-7; d_gene: NA; CDR3nt: TGTGCCAGCAGTTTGACAGACTACGAGCAGTACTTC; CDR3aa: CASSLTDYEQYF
abundance: few; v_gene: TRBV5-1; j_gene: TRBJ2-3; d_gene: NA; CDR3nt: TGCGCCAGCAGCCCCGGACTCAGCACAGATACGCAGTATTTT; CDR3aa: CASSPGLSTDTQYF
abundance: NA; v_gene: TRBV19; j_gene: TRBJ1-1; d_gene: NA; CDR3nt: TGTGCCAGTAGTCGTCTGTCGAACACTGAAGCTTTCTTT; CDR3aa: CASSRLSNTEAFF
abundance: few; v_gene: TRBV28; j_gene: TRBJ2-7; d_gene: TRBD1; CDR3nt: TGTGCCAGCAGTGGACCGGGACAGACATACGAGCAGTACTTC; CDR3aa: CASSGPGQTYEQYF
abundance: NA; v_gene: TRBV6-5; j_gene: TRBJ1-4; d_gene: TRBD1; CDR3nt: TGTGCCAGCAGTTTTGGACAGGGTGGGGAAAAACTGTTTTTT; CDR3aa: CASSFGQGGEKLFF
abundance: few; v_gene: TRBV19; j_gene: TRBJ2-6; d_gene: NA; CDR3nt: TGTGCCAGTAGTATTTGGCAGGGCCTCGGGGCCAACGTCCTGACTTTC; CDR3aa: CASSIWQGLGANVLTF
abundance: NA; v_gene: TRBV5-6; j_gene: TRBJ1-2; d_gene: NA; CDR3nt: TGTGCCAGCAGCCTGACCAGGGTAAGAGGCTACACCTTC; CDR3aa: CASSLTRVRGYTF
abundance: NA; v_gene: TRBV9; j_gene: TRBJ1-2; d_gene: NA; CDR3nt: TGTGCCAGCAGCCCAGGGGACTATGGCTACACCTTC; CDR3aa: CASSPGDYGYTF
abundance: few; v_gene: TRBV6-5; j_gene: TRBJ2-5; d_gene: TRBD2; CDR3nt: TGTGCCAGCAGTTACAGGCGGGGGGAGACCCAGTACTTC; CDR3aa: CASSYRRGETQYF
abundance: few; v_gene: TRBV4-1; j_gene: TRBJ2-7; d_gene: NA; CDR3nt: TGCGCCAGCAGCAACGCAGGGAGGGGGGCTTACGAGCAGTACTTC; CDR3aa: CASSNAGRGAYEQYF
abundance: few; v_gene: TRBV19; j_gene: TRBJ1-1; d_gene: NA; CDR3nt: TGTGCCAGTAGTGGGCTGGGCTCTGAAGCTTTCTTT; CDR3aa: CASSGLGSEAFF
abundance: many; v_gene: TRBV4-2; j_gene: TRBJ1-4; d_gene: NA; CDR3nt: TGTGCCAGCAGCCAAGATGAAGGGGGGGCGGGTGAACTGTTTTTT; CDR3aa: CASSQDEGGAGELFF
abundance: NA; v_gene: TRBV11-2; j_gene: TRBJ2-1; d_gene: NA; CDR3nt: TGTGCCAGCAGCCCCTCCGGGGATGAGCAGTTCTTC; CDR3aa: CASSPSGDEQFF
abundance: few; v_gene: TRBV7-8; j_gene: TRBJ2-1; d_gene: TRBD2; CDR3nt: TGTGCCAGCAGCTTATGGACTAGCGAAGGACATGAGCAGTTCTTC; CDR3aa: CASSLWTSEGHEQFF
abundance: NA; v_gene: TRBV18; j_gene: TRBJ1-5; d_gene: NA; CDR3nt: TGTGCCAGCTCACCATCGGTTGACAATCAGCCCCAGCATTTT; CDR3aa: CASSPSVDNQPQHF
abundance: few; v_gene: TRBV5-6; j_gene: TRBJ1-5; d_gene: NA; CDR3nt: TGTGCCAGCAGCTTGGTCGATCAGCCCCAGCATTTT; CDR3aa: CASSLVDQPQHF
abundance: NA; v_gene: TRBV2; j_gene: TRBJ1-1; d_gene: NA; CDR3nt: TGTGCCAGCAGTGTTGCCGGGTCCACTGAAGCTTTCTTT; CDR3aa: CASSVAGSTEAFF
abundance: few; v_gene: TRBV28; j_gene: TRBJ1-2; d_gene: NA; CDR3nt: TGTGCCAGCAGCCCACCCCCATCTTACAGGGAATCGGGGGGCTACACCTTC; CDR3aa: CASSPPPSYRESGGYTF